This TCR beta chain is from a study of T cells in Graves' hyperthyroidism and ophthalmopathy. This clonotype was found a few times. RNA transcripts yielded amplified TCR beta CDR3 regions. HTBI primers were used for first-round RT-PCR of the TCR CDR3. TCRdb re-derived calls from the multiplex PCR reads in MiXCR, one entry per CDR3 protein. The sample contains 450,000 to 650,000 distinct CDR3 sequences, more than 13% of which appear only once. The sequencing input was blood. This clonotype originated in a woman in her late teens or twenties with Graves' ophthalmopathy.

This chain's CDR3 is CASTWAAQEGTDTQYF. The CDR3 coding sequence is TGTGCCAGCACGTGGGCGGCACAGGAGGGTACAGATACGCAGTATTTT. The chain couples TRBV19 to TRBJ2-3, with D maybe TRBD2 (6 bases). The ends were cut back, 9 bases at V and 3 bases at J, with 22 bases in the middle. CDR1 LNHDA and CDR2 SQIVND come from the germline V gene (reference sequence). There are 16 residues in the CDR3.